A single sample is the source of the 32 T cell receptor beta chains below, sequenced in a study of T cells in pancreatic ductal adenocarcinoma. Some clones are missing from TCRdb's copy, which holds only in-frame ones; the method was immunoSEQ multiplex PCR. The table includes about 4,600 clones, around 68% detected once. Selected pancreatic ductal adenocarcinoma patients had undergone surgery without neoadjuvant therapy. Sequencing was performed on pancreatic tumor tissue. These receptors all come from a human donor with pancreatic ductal adenocarcinoma.

This clone was counted a few times. The J gene is TRBJ1-1, the V gene TRBV19; no definite D call. V lost 1 base and J lost 1, with 4 bases in between. This CDR3 has 13 residues. CDR1 is LNHDA and CDR2 is SQIVND in the germline V gene (reference sequence). This CDR3 is CASSIGTNTEAFF. The CDR3 nucleotides are TGTGCCAGTAGTATAGGCACGAACACTGAAGCTTTCTTT.

V usage is TRBV5-1 and J usage is TRBJ2-1; D is unresolved. V was clipped by 4 bases and J by 4 bases, with 6 bases between them. Germline CDR1 is SGHRS and CDR2 is YFSETQ. The CDR3 runs to 12 residues. The CDR3 spells CASSLQYNEQFF. CDR3 bases: TGCGCCAGCAGCCTTCAGTACAATGAGCAGTTCTTC.

The chain combines TRBV7-9 with TRBJ2-7; 11 bases are shared with TRBD1. Per germline, CDR1 SEHNR and CDR2 FQNEAQ (reference sequence). The CDR3 covers 15 residues. The ends lost 5 bases at V and 3 bases at J; junction bases unmatched: 6. This CDR3 is CASSPLGTGGYEQYF. The CDR3 nucleotides read TGTGCCAGCAGCCCCCTAGGGACAGGGGGCTACGAGCAGTACTTC. Variable domain in full (rest from reference TRBV7-9 and TRBJ2-7): DTGVSQNPRHKITKRGQNVTFRCDPISEHNRLYWYRQTLGQGPEFLTYFQNEAQLEKSRLLSDRFSAERPKGSFSTLEIQRTEQGDSAMYLCASSPLGTGGYEQYFGPGTRLTVT.

The chain combines TRBV20-1 with TRBJ2-1; D uncertain. Trimming pared 0 bases from V and 6 bases from J, leaving 3 bases between. This CDR3 is 11 amino acids long. CDR1 and CDR2 (germline): DFQATT, SNEGSKA (reference sequence). The CDR3 nucleotides are TGCAGTGCTAGAGAGGTCAATGAGCAGTTCTTC. Translating gives CSAREVNEQFF.

This chain links TRBV10-2 with TRBJ2-1; weak D call: TRBD1 (6 bases). Germline values: CDR1 WSHSY, CDR2 SAAADI. The CDR3 totals 12 residues. V was clipped by 6 bases and J by 15 bases, with 18 bases between them. CDR3 residues: CASRDPGASRFF. CDR3 nucleotide sequence: TGCGCCAGCAGGGATCCAGGGGCATCGCGGTTCTTC.

Comments on this clone: No DNA is shown, since the ends of the CDR3 on it are uncertain; the CDR3 is the one TCRdb lists. The J gene is TRBJ2-5, the V gene TRBV21-1. TRBV21-1 is a pseudogene locus. Ends included, the CDR3 has 11 residues. This CDR3 is CASILGETQYF.

The V gene is TRBV30, the J gene TRBJ2-1; weak D call: TRBD2 (6 bases). The CDR3 loop spans 15 amino acids. Germline values: CDR1 GTSNPN, CDR2 SVGIG (reference sequence). The V gene lost 0 bases and the J gene lost 4 bases, with 13 bases spanning the gap. CDR3 protein: CAWSVSAGYYNEQFF. In DNA form, the CDR3 reads TGTGCCTGGAGTGTATCGGCGGGGTATTACAATGAGCAGTTCTTC.

The J gene is TRBJ2-7, the V gene TRBV19; 10 nucleotides align to TRBD2. CDR3 length equals 16 residues. Germline CDR1 is LNHDA and CDR2 is SQIVND (reference sequence). V shed 5 bases, J shed 5 bases, and the junction held 12 bases outside the gene matches. The CDR3 region is CASSRGLSGGADEQYF. CDR3 sequence (DNA): TGTGCCAGTAGTCGTGGGTTGAGCGGGGGGGCGGACGAGCAGTACTTC.

The rearrangement links TRBV11-1 to TRBJ2-3, with 9 nucleotides matching TRBD2. V trimming: 4 bases; J trimming: 1 base; junction bases outside the gene matches: 3. Germline V gene data show CDR1 as SGHAT and CDR2 as FQDESV (reference sequence). The length of the CDR3 is 15 residues. The CDR3 DNA sequence: TGTGCCAGCAGCTCGAGGACTAGCGGCACAGATACGCAGTATTTT. Amino acid sequence: CASSSRTSGTDTQYF.

This rearrangement joins TRBV10-3 to TRBJ2-3; D gene uncertain. The CDR3 is made up of 13 amino acids. Germline assignment: CDR1 ENHRY and CDR2 SYGVKD. The CDR3 protein is CVHRPASTDTQYF. The CDR3, as DNA: TGTGTTCATCGTCCAGCTAGCACAGATACGCAGTATTTT.

This clone was seen once. The J gene is TRBJ1-5, the V gene TRBV25-1; no firm D call. The germline V gene has CDR1 MGHDK and CDR2 SYGVNS. The ends were cut back, 2 bases at V and 7 bases at J, with 12 bases in the middle. The CDR3 totals 14 residues. CDR3 amino acids: CASSEAGEGQPQHF. The CDR3 DNA sequence: TGTGCCAGCAGTGAAGCCGGGGAGGGCCAGCCCCAGCATTTT.

The chain employs TRBV15 and TRBJ1-5, with D uncertain. V was pared by 1 base and J by 4 bases, with 8 bases between. This CDR3 region has 14 residues. Per germline, CDR1 LNHNV and CDR2 YYDKDF (reference sequence). As DNA, the CDR3 is TGTGCCACCAGCAGAGGGAGTGGGAATCAGCCCCAGCATTTT. Its translation: CATSRGSGNQPQHF.

J is TRBJ2-5 and V is TRBV7-9, with 9 bases fitting TRBD2. The CDR3 sequence is 16 residues long. After removal of 2 bases from V and 4 bases from J, the junction contained 8 bases not matched to a gene. The germline CDR1 and CDR2 sequences are SEHNR and FQNEAQ (reference sequence). The CDR3 reads CASSLRRGGLRETQYF. Written as DNA, the CDR3 is TGTGCCAGCAGCTTAAGGCGGGGGGGCCTTCGAGAGACCCAGTACTTC.

This clone has only one observation. Relative to the germline gene, one junction end is altered; a read error may explain this. The rearrangement joins TRBV4-1 to TRBJ1-1; a possible D gene is TRBD1 (5 bases). Germline lookup yields CDR1 MGHRA and CDR2 YSYEKL. This CDR3 comprises 11 residues. The CDR3 sequence is CASRANVEAFF. CDR3 DNA sequence: TGTGCCAGCAGGGCTAACGTTGAAGCTTTCTTT.

The V gene is TRBV7-8, the J gene TRBJ1-2, with no clear D. Germline V gene data show CDR1 as SGHVS and CDR2 as FQNEAQ. The CDR3 contains 11 residues. V dropped 5 bases and J dropped 10 bases, with 11 bases sitting between them. CDR3 region: CASSQTGDYTF. The CDR3 region has the DNA TGTGCCAGCAGCCAGACGGGAGACTACACCTTC.

Only one count was recorded for this clone. The chain combines TRBV28 with TRBJ1-3, with 8 bases matching TRBD1. Germline CDR1 is MDHEN and CDR2 is SYDVKM. The CDR3 covers 16 residues. V shed 6 bases and J 9 bases; nucleotides not matched to a gene: 16. The DNA of the CDR3 is TGTGCCAGCAGCCCGACAGGGGAGCTCTGGGGCGGCACCATATATTTT. Protein product: CASSPTGELWGGTIYF.

The chain has TRBV15 and TRBJ2-6, with 7 bases lining up with TRBD1. This CDR3 region has 15 residues. Germline V gene sequence: CDR1 LNHNV, CDR2 YYDKDF (reference sequence). J was trimmed by 4 bases and V by 5 bases; bases with no gene match: 5. In DNA, the CDR3 is TGTGCCACCAGCGAAACAGGGGTCGGGGCCAACGTCCTGACTTTC. Translated, it gives CATSETGVGANVLTF.

The chain couples TRBV28 to TRBJ1-2; TRBD1 matches at 7 bases. This CDR3 spans 15 amino acids. The V segment lost 2 bases and the J segment 3 bases; nucleotides outside the gene matches: 6. The germline CDR1 and CDR2 sequences are MDHEN and SYDVKM. The CDR3 nucleotides are TGTGCCAGCAGTTTACAGGGGGGCCTAGACTATGGCTACACCTTC. Translation: CASSLQGGLDYGYTF.

This clone occurred a few times. J is TRBJ1-4 and V is TRBV19; D ambiguous. CDR3 size: 15 residues. Germline CDR1 reads LNHDA; CDR2 reads SQIVND (reference sequence). V dropped 3 bases and J dropped 11 bases, with 19 bases sitting between them. CDR3 amino acids: CASSIPVDGPGKLFF. CDR3 coding DNA: TGTGCCAGTAGTATTCCGGTTGACGGGCCGGGGAAACTGTTTTTT.

This clone was seen a handful of times. The J gene is TRBJ1-2, the V gene TRBV18; D gene uncertain. Germline CDR1 KGHSH, CDR2 LQKENI. Deletions cut 2 bases from V and 0 bases from J, with 7 bases between. The CDR3 consists of 14 residues. CDR3: CASSPVGANYGYTF. CDR3 nucleotide sequence: TGTGCCAGCTCACCAGTAGGAGCTAACTATGGCTACACCTTC.

The J gene is TRBJ2-3, the V gene TRBV4-1; TRBD2 might be the D (6 bases). Germline-derived CDR1 and CDR2 are MGHRA and YSYEKL. The V end lost 0 bases, the J end lost 1 base, and 11 bases lay between the germline ends. The CDR3 spans 16 residues. This chain's CDR3 is CASSQEGSGGTDTQYF. CDR3 DNA: TGCGCCAGCAGCCAAGAAGGTAGCGGAGGCACAGATACGCAGTATTTT.

In its sample, this clone is large. The CDR3: CASLFPGTSGNTIYF. CDR3 sequence (DNA): TGTGCCAGCTTATTCCCCGGGACCTCTGGAAACACCATATATTTT. The chain combines TRBV6-6 with TRBJ1-3; D possibly corresponds to TRBD1 (5 bases). Trimming left V 8 bases short and J 0 bases short, with 14 bases between. The CDR3 contains 15 residues. Germline V gene sequence: CDR1 MNHNY, CDR2 SVGAGI (reference sequence).

J is TRBJ2-2 and V is TRBV28; unclear D gene. Trimming cost V 4 bases and J 3 bases, with 6 bases left between them. The CDR3 extends over 13 amino acids. Germline V gene lookup returns CDR1 MDHEN and CDR2 SYDVKM. The CDR3 DNA sequence: TGTGCCAGCAGTTCTCTTTACACCGGGGAGCTGTTTTTT. Protein: CASSSLYTGELFF.

This chain uses TRBV9 with TRBJ1-3; maybe TRBD1 (5 bases). V lost 3 bases to trimming and J lost 4 bases, with 17 bases between them. CDR1 is SGDLS, CDR2 YYNGEE, per germline. The CDR3 runs to 16 residues. Written as DNA, the CDR3 is TGTGCCAGCAGCGCAGACCTCCGGGGGACGGGAAACACCATATATTTT. Its translation is CASSADLRGTGNTIYF.

This sequence joins TRBV5-1 and TRBJ1-4; TRBD1 agrees at 7 bases. This CDR3 has 14 residues. V gave up 3 bases and J gave up 8 bases; unmatched junction bases: 7. The germline CDR1 and CDR2 sequences are SGHRS and YFSETQ. CDR3 sequence: CASSSRGGGEKLFF. As DNA, the CDR3 is TGCGCCAGCAGCTCGAGAGGAGGGGGCGAAAAACTGTTTTTT.

The chain is built from TRBV11-3 and TRBJ1-5; TRBD1 agrees at 10 bases. The J segment lost 7 bases and the V segment lost 2 bases, leaving 5 bases of the junction unmatched. Germline V gene sequence: CDR1 SGHNT, CDR2 YENEEA. The CDR3 runs 15 residues. The CDR3 bases are TGTGCCAGCAGCTTAAGACAGGGGGCGCAACAGCCCCAGCATTTT. This sequence encodes CASSLRQGAQQPQHF.

The chain carries TRBV4-3 and TRBJ2-7, with TRBD2 matching 10 bases. Per the germline V gene, CDR1 is LGHNA and CDR2 is YSLEER. This CDR3 has 18 amino acids. V was clipped by 0 bases and J by 0 bases; unmatched bases: 8. The CDR3 loop is CASSQDPSGSVNSYEQYF. CDR3 bases: TGCGCCAGCAGCCAAGATCCTAGCGGGAGTGTAAACTCCTACGAGCAGTACTTC.

This clone was seen only a few times. The chain has TRBV30 and TRBJ1-4, with D possibly TRBD1 on 5 matching bases. This CDR3 is 15 amino acids long. The V gene lost 0 bases and the J gene lost 4 bases, with 12 bases spanning the gap. Germline lookup yields CDR1 GTSNPN and CDR2 SVGIG (reference sequence). Here the CDR3 reads CAWSVGAGGNEKLFF. The DNA for the CDR3 is TGTGCCTGGAGTGTAGGGGCGGGCGGTAATGAAAAACTGTTTTTT.

V and J are TRBV9 and TRBJ1-5; D remains unclear. Between the trimmed V and J ends, which lost 4 bases and 7 bases, there was a span of 15 bases. The CDR3 runs to 14 residues. CDR1 SGDLS and CDR2 YYNGEE come from the germline V gene. CDR3 sequence reads: CASSLGGSGQPQHF. The CDR3 DNA is TGTGCCAGCAGCCTGGGAGGGAGCGGACAGCCCCAGCATTTT.

The rearrangement uses TRBV10-2 and TRBJ2-7, with TRBD1 matching over 9 bases. From germline, CDR1 is WSHSY and CDR2 SAAADI. CDR3 length equals 13 residues. J lost 4 bases, V lost 6 bases, and 4 bases had no gene match. CDR3 bases: TGCGCCAGCAGGGGACAGGGCCGATACGAGCAGTACTTC. Its protein product is CASRGQGRYEQYF.

V and J are TRBV30 and TRBJ2-7, with 9 bases matching TRBD2. This CDR3 has 15 amino acids. CDR1 and CDR2 (germline): GTSNPN, SVGIG (reference sequence). V lost 6 bases, J lost 3 bases, and 12 bases stayed unmatched. The CDR3 reads CACWSGTSKGYEQYF. In DNA, the CDR3 is TGTGCCTGTTGGTCAGGGACTAGCAAAGGCTACGAGCAGTACTTC.

By share, this clone ranks as medium-sized. This sequence joins TRBV6-1 and TRBJ2-7; 7 bases agree with TRBD1. The CDR3 runs 15 residues. The germline gives CDR1 MNHNS, CDR2 SASEGT. Trimming removed 6 bases from V and 2 bases from J; junction bases left unmatched: 10. CDR3 DNA: TGTGCCAGCAGCCCCCAGGGGACAGCCCCCTACGAGCAGTACTTC. Amino acid sequence: CASSPQGTAPYEQYF.